One and the same sample provided the 10 T cell receptor beta chains below, sequenced in a study of T cell clonality in common variable immunodeficiency. Only in-frame clones appear in the TCRdb table, and some are missing; sequencing was by immunoSEQ multiplex PCR. The profile covers roughly 70,000 clones, none occurring a single time. Sequences were obtained from peripheral blood mononuclear cells. The receptors originated from a person aged 18 to 75 in good health.

As regards this clone: This may come from a read error, since a much larger clone is one base off. Coverage ceases 3 residues before the CDR3 finishes, and the germline J gene fills in the end. Distinct nucleotide sequences in the sample also encode this CDR3. The rearrangement links TRBV10-3 to TRBJ2-7, with TRBD1 matching 8 bases. This CDR3 has 13 amino acids. CDR1 is ENHRY and CDR2 is SYGVKD in the germline V gene. The trim removed 8 bases at V and 3 bases at J, leaving 6 bases unmatched. CDR3 DNA (partial): TGTGCCATCGGGGACAGGATCCTCTACGAG. Encoded protein: CAIGDRILYE. The full CDR3 reads CAIGDRILYEQYF.

This clone was recorded many times. The read terminates 3 residues before the CDR3 end, so the remaining end is supplied by the germline J gene. The genes are TRBV19 and TRBJ2-5; 9 bases align to TRBD2. The CDR3 is 16 amino acids. Germline trimming cut 4 bases from V and 1 base from J; bases unmatched to any gene: 7. In germline, CDR1 is LNHDA, CDR2 SQIVND (reference sequence). This CDR3 is CASSTRLAETQETQYF. Partial CDR3 DNA: TGTGCCAGTAGTACCAGACTAGCGGAAACCCAAGAGACC.

This clone has ten or more counts. Incomplete CDR3 DNA: TGTGCCAGCAGCTTGGCCTGGGGACTCACATACGAG. Encoded protein: CASSLAWGLTYE. The entire CDR3 is CASSLAWGLTYEQYF. The rearrangement uses TRBV5-6 and TRBJ2-7, with D possibly matching TRBD2 (6 bases). The read is 3 residues too short to cover the CDR3 end, so that end is filled in from the germline J gene. The CDR3 runs to 15 residues. The V gene lost 0 bases and the J gene lost 4 bases, with 14 bases spanning the gap. Germline V CDR1 and CDR2: SGHDT, YYEEEE.

Here the CDR3 reads CASTGVNSPLHF. The CDR3 DNA, read in part, is TGTGCCAGCACAGGGGTCAATTCACCC. The rearrangement joins TRBV2 to TRBJ1-6; D may be TRBD1 (6 bases). The read falls 3 residues short of the CDR3 end, and the missing part is taken from the germline J gene. Germline-derived CDR1 and CDR2 are SNHLY and FYNNEI. This CDR3 is 12 amino acids long. With 7 bases removed from V and 7 bases from J, the gap between germline ends came to 8 bases. Combining the CDR3 with reference TRBV2 and TRBJ1-6 gives the whole variable domain EPEVTQTPSHQVTQMGQEVILRCVPISNHLYFYWYRQILGQKVEFLVSFYNNEISEKSEIFDDQFSVERPDGSNFTLKIRSTKLEDSAMYFCASTGVNSPLHFGNGTRLTVT.

This clone appeared many times. The read terminates 3 residues before the CDR3 end, so the remaining end is supplied by the germline J gene. The chain carries TRBV7-2 and TRBJ1-1, with D possibly matching TRBD1 (6 bases). V lost 1 base and J 1 base, leaving 10 bases between the germline ends. The CDR3 has 15 residues. In germline, CDR1 is SGHTA, CDR2 FQGNSA. Partial CDR3 DNA: TGTGCCAGCAGCTTAGGTGGCAGGGGGAACACTGAA. Residues: CASSLGGRGNTE. The entire CDR3 protein reads CASSLGGRGNTEAFF.

This clone occurred many times. The DNA ends 3 residues before the CDR3 does, and the rest of the CDR3 is filled in from the germline J gene. V is TRBV7-6 and J is TRBJ2-1, with 11 positions matching TRBD2. This CDR3 is built from 18 residues. Germline loops: CDR1 SGHVS, CDR2 FNYEAQ. V shed 1 base, J shed 0 bases, and the junction held 5 bases outside the gene matches. The CDR3 reads CASSLEASGGRSYNEQFF. Incomplete CDR3 DNA: TGTGCCAGCAGCTTAGAGGCTAGCGGGGGGCGCTCCTACAATGAG. The variable domain in full, with the rest retrieved from reference TRBV7-6 and TRBJ2-1, is GAGVSQSPRYKVTKRGQDVALRCDPISGHVSLYWYRQALGQGPEFLTYFNYEAQQDKSGLPNDRFSAERPEGSISTLTIQRTEQRDSAMYRCASSLEASGGRSYNEQFFGPGTRLTVL.

This clone came up many times. The read terminates 3 residues ahead of where the CDR3 ends, so the germline J gene completes it. J is TRBJ1-2 and V is TRBV5-1; TRBD1 agrees at 7 bases. The ends lost 6 bases at V and 6 bases at J; junction bases unmatched: 8. Per germline, CDR1 SGHRS and CDR2 YFSETQ. The CDR3 has 13 amino acids. Partial CDR3 DNA: TGCGCCAGCAAGGTAGGGGGCGGTGATGGC. It codes for CASKVGGGDG. The whole CDR3 protein reads CASKVGGGDGYTF. Based on the CDR3 plus reference TRBV5-1 and TRBJ1-2, the full variable domain is KAGVTQTPRYLIKTRGQQVTLSCSPISGHRSVSWYQQTPGQGLQFLFEYFSETQRNKGNFPGRFSGRQFSNSRSEMNVSTLELGDSALYLCASKVGGGDGYTFGSGTRLTVV.

Many counts were recorded for this clone. The CDR3 is cut off 3 residues early in the read; its end comes from the germline J gene. This chain links TRBV20-1 with TRBJ2-7, with D unclear. V was trimmed by 3 bases and J by 5 bases, leaving 14 bases between them. Germline-derived CDR1 and CDR2 are DFQATT and SNEGSKA (reference sequence). CDR3 size: 13 residues. Incomplete CDR3 DNA: TGCAGTGCTAGCAAGCCCCCTCTGCACGAG. Amino acid sequence: CSASKPPLHE. The full CDR3 is CSASKPPLHEQYF.

This clone was observed at least ten times. The CDR3 goes on 3 residues after the read ends, and that part is filled in from the germline J gene. The V gene is TRBV6-1, the J gene TRBJ2-1; 11 positions agree with TRBD1. The CDR3 has 15 amino acids. V lost 3 bases, J lost 9 bases, and 7 bases stayed unmatched. Germline V lookup: CDR1 MNHNS, CDR2 SASEGT. The CDR3 sequence is CASSDLGQGVGEQFF. The DNA read from the CDR3 is TGTGCCAGCAGTGATCTGGGACAGGGGGTCGGTGAG.

The table lists this clone with many counts. Read sequence stops 3 residues before the CDR3 end, and the germline J gene provides the missing end. The rearrangement links TRBV5-1 to TRBJ2-7, with D possibly being TRBD1 (5 bases). The germline gives CDR1 SGHRS, CDR2 YFSETQ. The CDR3 extends over 14 amino acids. The V end lost 0 bases, the J end lost 6 bases, and 13 bases lay between the germline ends. CDR3 DNA, as far as it was read: TGCGCCAGCAGCTTGGGGGCAGGGTTTGGCGAG. It codes for CASSLGAGFGE. The entire CDR3 is CASSLGAGFGEQYF.